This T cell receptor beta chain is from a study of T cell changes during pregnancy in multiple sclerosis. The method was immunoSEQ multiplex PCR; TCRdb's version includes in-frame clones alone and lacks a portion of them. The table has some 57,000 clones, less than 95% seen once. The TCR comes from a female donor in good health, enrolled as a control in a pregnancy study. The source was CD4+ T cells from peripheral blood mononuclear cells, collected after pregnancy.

CDR3 residues: CASSATGYDGNTIYF. The CDR3 DNA reads TGTGCCAGCAGTGCGACAGGGTATGATGGAAACACCATATATTTT. This sequence joins TRBV6-6 and TRBJ1-3, with 7 positions matching TRBD1. Germline CDR1 is MNHNY and CDR2 is SVGAGI (reference sequence). V was clipped by 5 bases and J by 3 bases; unmatched bases: 7. CDR3 length equals 15 residues.